These 14 T cell receptor beta chains came from one sample sequenced in a study of cytomegalovirus exposure and HLA in healthy donors. With 60 Vbeta and 13 Jbeta primers, the PCR was carried out. Measured with immunoSEQ multiplex PCR; TCRdb has only the in-frame clones, and not every one. The sample consists of roughly 99,000 clones, over 80% of them appearing once. The sample comprised PBMCs. The source of these receptors is a man in his thirties or forties in good health and CMV-seropositive.

In this sample, this clone turned up once. The CDR3 nucleotides read TGTGCCAGCAGTACCCGGACGGGGGTCCGGACCCAGTACTTC. Its translation: CASSTRTGVRTQYF. The rearrangement uses TRBV27 and TRBJ2-5, with D perhaps TRBD2 (6 bases). Germline CDR1 MNHEY, CDR2 SMNVEV (reference sequence). This CDR3 region has 14 residues. Trimming cost V 5 bases and J 7 bases, with 17 bases left between them.

The chain couples TRBV7-9 to TRBJ2-5, with a weak D call TRBD1 (6 bases). CDR3 length: 15 amino acids. Trimming pared 5 bases from V and 2 bases from J, leaving 15 bases between. CDR1 SEHNR and CDR2 FQNEAQ come from the germline V gene (reference sequence). The CDR3 nucleotides read TGTGCCAGCAGCGAAGGGGGACACCGACAAGAGACCCAGTACTTC. Protein product: CASSEGGHRQETQYF.

This clone was counted between two and nine times. The V and J genes are TRBV5-1 and TRBJ1-2, with a tentative D call TRBD1 (5 bases). Trimming took off 3 bases at V and 7 bases at J, with 19 bases between the two ends. This CDR3 region has 15 residues. Germline V CDR1 and CDR2: SGHRS, YFSETQ. CDR3 coding DNA: TGCGCCAGCAGCTCCACACATACAAGGGGCCCTGGCTACACCTTC. This encodes CASSSTHTRGPGYTF.

This clone was observed a single time. This chain links TRBV6-6 with TRBJ1-6; unclear D gene. This CDR3 spans 16 amino acids. V was trimmed by 4 bases and J by 5 bases, leaving 15 bases between them. Germline values: CDR1 MNHNY, CDR2 SVGAGI (reference sequence). For the CDR3, the DNA is TGTGCCAGCAGTTCCGGGGTCGCCCGTAATAATTCACCCCTCCACTTT. It specifies CASSSGVARNNSPLHF.

The chain carries TRBV7-8 and TRBJ2-3, with D tentatively TRBD2 (5 bases). Germline V lookup: CDR1 SGHVS, CDR2 FQNEAQ. Trimming shortened V by 5 bases and J by 8 bases, and 14 bases separated the two germline ends. The CDR3 is made up of 13 amino acids. Here the CDR3 reads CASSPANEGTQYF. The CDR3 nucleotides read TGTGCCAGCAGCCCTGCGAACGAGGGTACGCAGTATTTT. The full variable domain, completed using reference TRBV7-8 and TRBJ2-3, is GAGVSQSPRYKVAKRGQDVALRCDPISGHVSLFWYQQALGQGPEFLTYFQNEAQLDKSGLPSDRFFAERPEGSVSTLKIQRTQQEDSAVYLCASSPANEGTQYFGPGTRLTVL.

The chain links TRBV6-5 to TRBJ2-5, with 7 bases lining up with TRBD1. This CDR3 is 15 amino acids long. From germline, CDR1 is MNHEY and CDR2 SVGAGI. Trimming at V came to 7 bases and at J to 4 bases, leaving 12 bases not matched to a gene. The CDR3 is CASKEQGRVGETQYF. The DNA for the CDR3 is TGTGCCAGCAAGGAACAGGGGAGAGTTGGAGAGACCCAGTACTTC.

There are a few counts of this clone. CDR3 nucleotide sequence: TGTGCCAGCAGTTCGTTAGTAGAACTCTATGGCTACACCTTC. Its translation is CASSSLVELYGYTF. This rearrangement joins TRBV28 to TRBJ1-2; D gene ambiguous. V shed 4 bases and J shed 4 bases, with 13 bases lying between them. Germline assignment: CDR1 MDHEN and CDR2 SYDVKM. The CDR3 runs 14 residues.

The CDR3, as DNA: TGTGCCAGCAGGACACAGGGTACATTCGGGGAGCTGTTTTTT. Translating gives CASRTQGTFGELFF. V is TRBV9 and J is TRBJ2-2; a possible D gene is TRBD1 (6 bases). Germline V CDR1 and CDR2: SGDLS, YYNGEE. The CDR3 spans 14 residues. The V and J ends lost 5 bases and 7 bases respectively, with 15 bases between them.

This chain links TRBV6-5 with TRBJ1-2, with 7 bases identical to TRBD1. Germline V gives CDR1 MNHEY, CDR2 SVGAGI. The CDR3 covers 13 residues. V shed 6 bases, J shed 12 bases, and the junction held 13 bases outside the gene matches. In DNA, the CDR3 is TGTGCCAGCAGCCCCGCCCGGGACAGCCCTAACACCTTC. Residues: CASSPARDSPNTF.

V and J are TRBV11-3 and TRBJ2-5; TRBD2 matches 9 bases. Germline CDR1 SGHNT, CDR2 YENEEA. With 1 base clipped from V and 1 base from J, the junction kept 4 bases outside the gene matches. The CDR3 spans 16 residues. The CDR3 loop is CASSLGAGGAQETQYF. CDR3 nucleotides: TGTGCCAGCAGCTTAGGCGCGGGAGGGGCCCAAGAGACCCAGTACTTC.

The gene calls are TRBV7-5 and TRBJ2-5; the DNA was not used to check the table's D call, TRBD2. TRBV7-5 constitutes a pseudogene. This CDR3 comprises 16 residues. CDR3 region: CARSLMKAGGPQTQYF. DNA for the CDR3: TGTGCCAGAAGCTTGATGAAGGCGGGGGGGCCGCAGACCCAGTACTTC.

The genes are TRBV27 and TRBJ2-2; tentatively, D is TRBD1 (5 bases). The germline V and J ends were trimmed by 3 bases and 5 bases, with 13 bases remaining between them. CDR1 is MNHEY, CDR2 SMNVEV, per germline (reference sequence). This CDR3 is 15 amino acids long. The CDR3 region has the DNA TGTGCCAGCAGTTTGGGGCAGGGTCGAACCGGGGAGCTGTTTTTT. Protein product: CASSLGQGRTGELFF.

The rearrangement joins TRBV4-2 to TRBJ2-7, with 9 bases identical to TRBD2. The CDR3 extends over 16 amino acids. The trim removed 2 bases at V and 0 bases at J, leaving 5 bases unmatched. Germline-derived CDR1 and CDR2 are LGHNA and YNFKEQ. CDR3 amino acids: CASSQRSGGSSYEQYF. The CDR3 DNA reads TGTGCCAGCAGCCAAAGGAGCGGGGGGAGCTCCTACGAGCAGTACTTC.

The rearrangement links TRBV11-3 to TRBJ1-1; weak D call: TRBD1 (5 bases). V was trimmed by 1 base and J by 2 bases, leaving 11 bases between them. Germline values: CDR1 SGHNT, CDR2 YENEEA. The CDR3 spans 15 residues. CDR3 sequence: CASSLAYQGNTEAFF. The CDR3 nucleotides are TGTGCCAGCAGCTTAGCGTATCAGGGAAACACTGAAGCTTTCTTT.